Given below is one T cell receptor (beta chain) in context. The data stem from a study of shared clonotypes between healthy human individuals. Caucasian adults residing in Nashville, Tennessee made up all the donors. The repertoire was sequenced with immunoSEQ multiplex PCR; TCRdb's copy has only in-frame clones and lacks some. Of a few million clones in the sample, 85% to 95% are singletons; the top ten hold 0.39%. The CDR3 contains 14 residues. Germline V gene sequence: CDR1 MNHNS, CDR2 SASEGT. The V gene end was trimmed by 6 bases and the J gene end by 6 bases; junction bases not matched to a gene: 9.

Sequences were obtained from naive CD4+ T cells from PBMCs. As to subset: CD45RA+ positively selected. The TCR originated in a man aged 18-30 years in good health. Some clones in this sample may be carry-over from other donors' samples. V is TRBV6-1 and J is TRBJ1-2; TRBD1 aligns across 8 bases. CDR3 loop: CASRLSGGADGYTF. The CDR3 bases are TGTGCCAGCAGGTTGTCAGGGGGCGCGGATGGCTACACCTTC.